The present entry profiles one T cell receptor beta chain with its context. The antigen is not known. These data belong to a study of shared clonotypes between healthy human individuals. Sequencing used immunoSEQ multiplex PCR; TCRdb keeps in-frame clones, though not all of them. This sample has some 2,000,000 clones; 95% occur once, and the top ten carry 0.1% to 0.15%. This CDR3 is built from 16 residues. Germline V lookup: CDR1 MNHEY, CDR2 SVGAGI. J lost 0 bases, V lost 4 bases, and 8 bases had no gene match. Donation came from healthy HIV-negative adults that had no recent acute infections or vaccinations. Study-wide points: Owing to a small donor count, the genetic and exposure-history diversity represented was limited. Unshared clonotypes carried lower generation probabilities than those common to all four donors. Larger richness was generally estimated for naive than memory subsets.

The source is a man between 18 and 35 years old in good health. Sequencing was done on a sample of naive CD4+ T cells sorted from blood. Subset described: CD45RA+ positively selected. The V and J genes are TRBV6-5 and TRBJ2-7; 8 bases fit TRBD1. Here the CDR3 reads CASSSRTGTSSYEQYF. The CDR3 bases are TGTGCCAGCAGTTCGCGGACAGGGACGAGCTCCTACGAGCAGTACTTC.